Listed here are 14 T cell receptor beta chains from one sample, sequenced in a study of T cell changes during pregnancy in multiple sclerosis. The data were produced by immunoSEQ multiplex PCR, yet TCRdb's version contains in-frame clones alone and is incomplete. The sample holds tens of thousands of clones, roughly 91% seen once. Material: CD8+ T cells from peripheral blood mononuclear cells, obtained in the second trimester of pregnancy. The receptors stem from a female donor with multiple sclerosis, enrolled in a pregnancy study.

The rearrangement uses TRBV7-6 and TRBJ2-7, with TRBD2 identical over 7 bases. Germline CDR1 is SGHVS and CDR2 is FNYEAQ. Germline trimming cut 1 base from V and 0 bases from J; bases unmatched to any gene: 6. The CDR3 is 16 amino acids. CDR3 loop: CASSLEASGLSYEQYF. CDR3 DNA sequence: TGTGCCAGCAGCTTAGAAGCTAGCGGACTCTCCTACGAGCAGTACTTC.

The CDR3 region is CASSLVPRHNQNEKLFF. CDR3 sequence (DNA): TGTGCCAGCAGCTTAGTCCCCCGACACAACCAAAATGAAAAACTGTTTTTT. The chain employs TRBV7-8 and TRBJ1-4; D uncertain. The CDR3 runs 17 residues. The germline V gene has CDR1 SGHVS and CDR2 FQNEAQ. V dropped 1 base and J dropped 5 bases, with 17 bases sitting between them.

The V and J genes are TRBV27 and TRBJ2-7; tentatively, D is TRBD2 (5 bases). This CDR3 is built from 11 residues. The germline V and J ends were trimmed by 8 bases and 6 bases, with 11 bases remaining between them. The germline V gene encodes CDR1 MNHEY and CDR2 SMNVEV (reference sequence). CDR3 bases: TGTGCCAGCTCCTGGGAGCTCGAGCAGTACTTC. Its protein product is CASSWELEQYF.

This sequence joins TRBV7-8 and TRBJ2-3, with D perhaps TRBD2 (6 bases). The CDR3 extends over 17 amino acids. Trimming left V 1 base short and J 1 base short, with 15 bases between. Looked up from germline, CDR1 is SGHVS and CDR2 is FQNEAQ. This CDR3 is CASSLVLGASGTDTQYF. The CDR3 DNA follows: TGTGCCAGCAGCTTAGTTTTAGGGGCTAGCGGCACAGATACGCAGTATTTT.

Here the CDR3 reads CASHQREHSYEQYF. The CDR3 DNA follows: TGTGCCAGCCACCAGCGAGAACACTCCTACGAGCAGTACTTC. The chain employs TRBV7-8 and TRBJ2-7, with D hard to call. Trimming cost V 8 bases and J 0 bases, with 14 bases left between them. CDR1 is SGHVS and CDR2 is FQNEAQ in the germline V gene. CDR3 length equals 14 residues.

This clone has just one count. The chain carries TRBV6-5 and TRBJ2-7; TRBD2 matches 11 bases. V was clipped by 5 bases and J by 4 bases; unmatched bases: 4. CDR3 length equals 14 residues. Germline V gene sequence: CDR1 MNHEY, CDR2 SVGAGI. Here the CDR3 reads CASSHGTSGYEQYF. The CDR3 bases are TGTGCCAGCAGTCACGGGACTAGCGGTTACGAGCAGTACTTC.

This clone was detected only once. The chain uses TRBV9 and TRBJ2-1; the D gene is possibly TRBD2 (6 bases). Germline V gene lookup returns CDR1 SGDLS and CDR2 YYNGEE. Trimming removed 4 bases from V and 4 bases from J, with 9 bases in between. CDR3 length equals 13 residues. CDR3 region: CASSLGLYNEQFF. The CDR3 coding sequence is TGTGCCAGCAGCCTCGGACTATACAATGAGCAGTTCTTC.

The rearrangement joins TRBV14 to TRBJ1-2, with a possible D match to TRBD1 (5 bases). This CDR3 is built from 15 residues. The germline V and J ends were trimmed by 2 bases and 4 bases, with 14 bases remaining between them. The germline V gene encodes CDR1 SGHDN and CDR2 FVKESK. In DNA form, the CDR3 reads TGTGCCAGCAGCCAAAGGAAGACAGCTTCCTATGGCTACACCTTC. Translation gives CASSQRKTASYGYTF.

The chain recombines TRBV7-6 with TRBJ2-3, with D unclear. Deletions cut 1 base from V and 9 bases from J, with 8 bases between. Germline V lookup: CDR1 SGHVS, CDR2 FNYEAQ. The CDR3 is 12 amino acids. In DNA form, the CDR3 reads TGTGCCAGCAGCTTAGATTCTGAGACGCAGTATTTT. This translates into CASSLDSETQYF.

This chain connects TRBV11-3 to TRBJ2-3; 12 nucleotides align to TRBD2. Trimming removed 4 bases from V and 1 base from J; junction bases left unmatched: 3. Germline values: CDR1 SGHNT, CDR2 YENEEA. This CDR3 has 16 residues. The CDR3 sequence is CASSSRLAGGTDTQYF. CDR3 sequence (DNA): TGTGCCAGCAGCTCCCGACTAGCGGGAGGCACAGATACGCAGTATTTT.

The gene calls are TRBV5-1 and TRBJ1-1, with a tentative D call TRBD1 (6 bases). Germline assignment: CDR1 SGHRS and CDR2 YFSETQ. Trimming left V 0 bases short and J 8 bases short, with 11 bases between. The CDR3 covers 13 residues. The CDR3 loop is CASSLVGRGEAFF. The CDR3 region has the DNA TGCGCCAGCAGCTTGGTTGGTAGGGGGGAAGCTTTCTTT. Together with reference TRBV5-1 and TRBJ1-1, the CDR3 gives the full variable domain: KAGVTQTPRYLIKTRGQQVTLSCSPISGHRSVSWYQQTPGQGLQFLFEYFSETQRNKGNFPGRFSGRQFSNSRSEMNVSTLELGDSALYLCASSLVGRGEAFFGQGTRLTVV.

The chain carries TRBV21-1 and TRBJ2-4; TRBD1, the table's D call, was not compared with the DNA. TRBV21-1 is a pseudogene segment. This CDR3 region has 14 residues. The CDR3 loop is CASSKGLPQNIQYF. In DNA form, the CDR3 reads TGTGCCAGCAGCAAGGGGCTTCCACAAAACATTCAGTACTTC.

The CDR3 coding sequence is TGTGCCAGCAGTTACTCGACGGCCCTAGAGGGAGAGACCCAGTACTTC. Translated: CASSYSTALEGETQYF. V is TRBV6-5 and J is TRBJ2-5; possible D gene TRBD2, 5 bases. Germline V gene lookup returns CDR1 MNHEY and CDR2 SVGAGI. There are 16 residues in the CDR3. V lost 0 bases and J 4 bases, leaving 15 bases between the germline ends.

The CDR3 DNA is TGCGCCAGCAGTGAAATAAGCCCGACAGATACGCAGTATTTT. Its protein is CASSEISPTDTQYF. V and J are TRBV10-2 and TRBJ2-3, with D unclear. CDR1 and CDR2 from the germline V gene are WSHSY and SAAADI. This CDR3 is built from 14 residues. V lost 3 bases to trimming and J lost 3 bases, with 10 bases between them.